This T cell receptor beta chain came from a study of regulatory T cells in long-lasting Graves disease. The TCR beta library used iRepertoire HTBI primers with Arm-PCR amplification of CDR3. In the original workflow: About 60 TRBV and approximately 13 TRBJ segments were identified across samples. TCRdb reprocessed the multiplex PCR reads via MiXCR and lists one record per CDR3 protein. The V and J calls and clone size come from TCRdb's table, not from the authors' own analysis. The repertoire holds over 500,000 distinct CDR3 sequences, with less than 20% as singletons. The time point is: newly diagnosed GD, antithyroid drugs for less than 3 months. The TCR library was made from RNA that had been extracted from PBMCs in TRIzol. The same data also contributed to another study, on T cells in Graves' hyperthyroidism and ophthalmopathy.

The sequence was collected from a woman aged 25 to 45 with Graves disease. The material sequenced was peripheral blood mononuclear cells (PBMCs), taken at new diagnosis, from a patient treated with antithyroid drugs.

The CDR3 loop is CASRPGVSYNEQFF. The CDR3 coding sequence is TGTGCCAGTAGACCCGGGGTCTCCTACAATGAGCAGTTCTTC. The gene calls are TRBV19 and TRBJ2-1, with D maybe TRBD2 (5 bases). The CDR3 extends over 14 amino acids. Germline CDR1 and CDR2: LNHDA and SQIVND (reference sequence). V shed 6 bases and J shed 0 bases, with 9 bases lying between them.